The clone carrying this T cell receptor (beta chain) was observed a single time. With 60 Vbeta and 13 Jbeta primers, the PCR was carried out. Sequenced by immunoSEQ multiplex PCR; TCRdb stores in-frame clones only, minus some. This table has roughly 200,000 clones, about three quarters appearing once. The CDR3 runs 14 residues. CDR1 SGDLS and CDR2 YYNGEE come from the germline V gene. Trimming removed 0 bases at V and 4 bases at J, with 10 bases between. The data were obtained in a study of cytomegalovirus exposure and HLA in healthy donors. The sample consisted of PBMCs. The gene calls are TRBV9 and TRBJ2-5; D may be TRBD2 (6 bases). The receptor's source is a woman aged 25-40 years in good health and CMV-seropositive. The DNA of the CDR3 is TGTGCCAGCAGCGTAGAAGGGGACTCAGAGACCCAGTACTTC. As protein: CASSVEGDSETQYF.